The rows below give T cell receptor beta chains drawn from one sample of a study of blood T cells in healthy people across ages. TCRdb independently ran MiXCR on the 5' RACE reads; one entry per CDR3 protein. The sample holds over a million distinct CDR3 sequences, approximately 43% seen once. Sequencing was done on a sample of blood. The receptors shown here come from a woman aged 18-29 years in good health. Each CDR3 is given with its conserved first and last residue. A D gene is named only where the DNA matches it firmly. Size values are once, few and many counts, or a class for expanded clones, and some rows have none.

v_call: TRBV20-1; clone_size: NA; j_call: TRBJ1-4; d_call: NA; cdr3_nt: TGCAGTGCTAGGGCAGCGGCCTTGTTTAGGGAAAAACTGTTTTTT; cdr3_aa: CSARAAALFREKLFF
v_call: TRBV4-2; clone_size: NA; j_call: TRBJ1-4; d_call: NA; cdr3_nt: TGTGCCAGCAGAGCAATCGCCCGAATGGAAAAACTGTTTTTT; cdr3_aa: CASRAIARMEKLFF
v_call: TRBV7-2; clone_size: NA; j_call: TRBJ2-1; d_call: NA; cdr3_nt: TGTGCCAGCAGCTTAATCGGGAGCGGTTACAATGAGCAGTTCTTC; cdr3_aa: CASSLIGSGYNEQFF
v_call: TRBV12-3/TRBV12-4; clone_size: few; j_call: TRBJ2-2; d_call: TRBD1; cdr3_nt: TGTGCCAGCAGAGGGACAGAGGGCACCGGGGAGCTGTTTTTT; cdr3_aa: CASRGTEGTGELFF
v_call: TRBV12-5; clone_size: few; j_call: TRBJ2-1; d_call: TRBD2; cdr3_nt: TGTGCTAGTGGTTTGGTACGGCGGGAGACCTACAATGAGCAGTTCTTC; cdr3_aa: CASGLVRRETYNEQFF
v_call: TRBV7-2; clone_size: NA; j_call: TRBJ2-1; d_call: NA; cdr3_nt: TGTGCCAGCAGTTCACAACCCGGGTACGGCGAGGGGTTCTTC; cdr3_aa: CASSSQPGYGEGFF
v_call: TRBV9; clone_size: NA; j_call: TRBJ2-6; d_call: NA; cdr3_nt: TGTGCCAGCAGCGTAGGAACCGGGGCCAACGTCCTGACTTTC; cdr3_aa: CASSVGTGANVLTF
v_call: TRBV29-1; clone_size: few; j_call: TRBJ1-1; d_call: TRBD1; cdr3_nt: TGCAGCGGAGTGGGACAGAAAGGTCACACTGAAGCTTTCTTT; cdr3_aa: CSGVGQKGHTEAFF
v_call: TRBV7-2; clone_size: NA; j_call: TRBJ2-4; d_call: NA; cdr3_nt: TGTGCCAGCAGCAAGAACGGGGGAGGAAAAAACAGTCAGTACTTC; cdr3_aa: CASSKNGGGKNSQYF
v_call: TRBV27; clone_size: NA; j_call: TRBJ2-1; d_call: NA; cdr3_nt: TGTGCCAGCAGTTTTGAAGGGGGAACCAACAATGAGCAGTTCTTC; cdr3_aa: CASSFEGGTNNEQFF
v_call: TRBV4-3; clone_size: NA; j_call: TRBJ1-4; d_call: NA; cdr3_nt: TGCGCCAGCAGCCAAGAAGTTTGGAGGGAACCAAATGAAAAACTGTTTTTT; cdr3_aa: CASSQEVWREPNEKLFF
v_call: TRBV27; clone_size: NA; j_call: TRBJ1-2; d_call: TRBD1; cdr3_nt: TGTGCCAGCAGTCCCGGGACACAGGGGGTAGGAGGCTACACCTTC; cdr3_aa: CASSPGTQGVGGYTF
v_call: TRBV5-6; clone_size: NA; j_call: TRBJ2-1; d_call: TRBD1; cdr3_nt: TGTGCCAGTAGCACCGGACAGGGGGCCTACAGTGAGCAGTTCTTC; cdr3_aa: CASSTGQGAYSEQFF
v_call: TRBV7-2; clone_size: many; j_call: TRBJ2-7; d_call: TRBD1; cdr3_nt: TGTGCCAGCAGCCCGGACAGGGGGCACAACGAGCAGTACTTC; cdr3_aa: CASSPDRGHNEQYF
v_call: TRBV6-5; clone_size: NA; j_call: TRBJ1-2; d_call: NA; cdr3_nt: TGTGCCAGCAGTTCTCCTTCAAACCCGGGACGGCCATTTAACTATGACTACACCTTC; cdr3_aa: CASSSPSNPGRPFNYDYTF
v_call: TRBV21-1; clone_size: NA; j_call: TRBJ2-7; d_call: NA; cdr3_nt: TGTGCCAGCAGCAAAGGGGAAGGGGGTCCCTACGAGCAGTACTTC; cdr3_aa: CASSKGEGGPYEQYF
v_call: TRBV27; clone_size: NA; j_call: TRBJ2-1; d_call: NA; cdr3_nt: TGTGTCAGCAGTTTCGGGCTAATCCATGAGCAGTTCTTC; cdr3_aa: CVSSFGLIHEQFF
v_call: TRBV20-1; clone_size: few; j_call: TRBJ1-6; d_call: TRBD1; cdr3_nt: TGCAGTGCTAGAGATCGGGACAGGGGAAATTCACCCCTCCACTTT; cdr3_aa: CSARDRDRGNSPLHF
v_call: TRBV7-2; clone_size: NA; j_call: TRBJ2-1; d_call: NA; cdr3_nt: TGTGCCAGCAGCTTAGTGGGGTTGGTTGGGCGACACAATGAGCAGTTCTTC; cdr3_aa: CASSLVGLVGRHNEQFF
v_call: TRBV7-9; clone_size: few; j_call: TRBJ1-2; d_call: NA; cdr3_nt: TGTGCCAGCAGCTTAGCGCTGGATGCCGGTAGTGGCTACACCTTC; cdr3_aa: CASSLALDAGSGYTF
v_call: TRBV29-1; clone_size: few; j_call: TRBJ2-3; d_call: NA; cdr3_nt: TGCAGCGTCGTGGTATCGCCCCATAGCACAGATACGCAGTATTTT; cdr3_aa: CSVVVSPHSTDTQYF
v_call: TRBV7-2; clone_size: many; j_call: TRBJ2-1; d_call: NA; cdr3_nt: TGTGCCAGCAGCTTAATTCAGGGGTACTACAATGAGCAGTTCTTC; cdr3_aa: CASSLIQGYYNEQFF
v_call: TRBV5-1; clone_size: NA; j_call: TRBJ2-2; d_call: NA; cdr3_nt: TGCGCCAGCAGCTTGGACCCCGATGGCGGGGAGCTGTTTTTT; cdr3_aa: CASSLDPDGGELFF
v_call: TRBV7-2; clone_size: few; j_call: TRBJ1-1; d_call: NA; cdr3_nt: TGTGCCAGCAGCTTAGAGGGAGAGGGTGAAGCTTTCTTT; cdr3_aa: CASSLEGEGEAFF
v_call: TRBV20-1; clone_size: NA; j_call: TRBJ2-1; d_call: NA; cdr3_nt: TGCAGTGCCTCCTCGAATCGCCCGACCAATGAGCAGTTCTTC; cdr3_aa: CSASSNRPTNEQFF
v_call: TRBV4-3; clone_size: NA; j_call: TRBJ2-3; d_call: NA; cdr3_nt: TGCGCCAGCAGCCAAGATATGCCCCGGGGGATGGATACGCAGTATTTT; cdr3_aa: CASSQDMPRGMDTQYF
v_call: TRBV20-1; clone_size: NA; j_call: TRBJ2-7; d_call: TRBD1; cdr3_nt: TGCAGTGCTAGTGGTGTGAGTCGGGACAGGGGCACCTACGAGCAGTACTTC; cdr3_aa: CSASGVSRDRGTYEQYF
v_call: TRBV27; clone_size: NA; j_call: TRBJ2-3; d_call: NA; cdr3_nt: TGTGCCAGCAGTTTATTACCTCTTTCAGATACGCAGTATTTT; cdr3_aa: CASSLLPLSDTQYF
v_call: TRBV20-1; clone_size: NA; j_call: TRBJ2-3; d_call: NA; cdr3_nt: TGCAGTGCGTATTCCCGAAATACGCAGTATTTT; cdr3_aa: CSAYSRNTQYF
v_call: TRBV4-1; clone_size: NA; j_call: TRBJ2-3; d_call: NA; cdr3_nt: TGCGCCAGCAGCCAAGAGGGGGTACTGGATACGCGGTATTTT; cdr3_aa: CASSQEGVLDTRYF
v_call: TRBV4-2; clone_size: few; j_call: TRBJ2-1; d_call: NA; cdr3_nt: TGTGCCAGCAGCCAAGATAGGACGGGATGGTACAATGAGCAGTTCTTC; cdr3_aa: CASSQDRTGWYNEQFF
v_call: TRBV6-1; clone_size: many; j_call: TRBJ1-2; d_call: TRBD1; cdr3_nt: TGTGCCAGCACCGTGGGGACAGGGGGCTTTTATGGCTACACCTTC; cdr3_aa: CASTVGTGGFYGYTF
v_call: TRBV7-2; clone_size: few; j_call: TRBJ2-3; d_call: TRBD2; cdr3_nt: TGTGCCAGCAGCTTAGCACTAGCGGGGGGCGAAGCAGATACGCAGTATTTT; cdr3_aa: CASSLALAGGEADTQYF
v_call: TRBV7-2; clone_size: few; j_call: TRBJ2-3; d_call: NA; cdr3_nt: TGTGCCAGCAGCTTACAGTCCGCGGTTATCTTTACAGATACGCAGTATTTT; cdr3_aa: CASSLQSAVIFTDTQYF
v_call: TRBV7-8; clone_size: NA; j_call: TRBJ2-7; d_call: NA; cdr3_nt: TGTGCCAGCAGCTTAGTGACAGGAGTTTCCTACGAGCAGTACTTC; cdr3_aa: CASSLVTGVSYEQYF
v_call: TRBV20-1; clone_size: NA; j_call: TRBJ2-5; d_call: TRBD2; cdr3_nt: TGCAGTGCTTCCCCTAGCGGGACTGTGGAGACCCAGTACTTC; cdr3_aa: CSASPSGTVETQYF
v_call: TRBV10-3; clone_size: few; j_call: TRBJ2-7; d_call: TRBD1; cdr3_nt: TGTGCCATCAGCGGCACGGGACAGGGAACGTACGAGCAGTACTTC; cdr3_aa: CAISGTGQGTYEQYF
v_call: TRBV14; clone_size: once; j_call: TRBJ2-7; d_call: TRBD2; cdr3_nt: TGTGCCAGCAGCCCCAAACTAGCGGGAGTTTCTCTGGAGCAGTACTTC; cdr3_aa: CASSPKLAGVSLEQYF
v_call: TRBV3-1; clone_size: once; j_call: TRBJ1-6; d_call: NA; cdr3_nt: TGTGCCAGCAGCCGAGTGACAGAAGGCAATTCACCCCCCCACTTT; cdr3_aa: CASSRVTEGNSPPHF
v_call: TRBV7-2; clone_size: many; j_call: TRBJ2-3; d_call: NA; cdr3_nt: TGTGCCAGCAGCCTCTCCCCGGGACCGACCACAGATACGCAGTATTTT; cdr3_aa: CASSLSPGPTTDTQYF
v_call: TRBV20-1; clone_size: NA; j_call: TRBJ1-5; d_call: NA; cdr3_nt: TGCAGTGCTAGTACTAGCAATCAGCCCCAGCATTTT; cdr3_aa: CSASTSNQPQHF
v_call: TRBV20-1; clone_size: NA; j_call: TRBJ2-5; d_call: TRBD2; cdr3_nt: TGCAGTGCTAATCTAGCGGGAGTTAAAGAGACCCAGTACTTC; cdr3_aa: CSANLAGVKETQYF
v_call: TRBV5-1; clone_size: NA; j_call: TRBJ2-3; d_call: TRBD2; cdr3_nt: TGCGCCAGCAGCATGACTAGCTCGGGAGATACGCAGTATTTT; cdr3_aa: CASSMTSSGDTQYF
v_call: TRBV4-2; clone_size: NA; j_call: TRBJ2-5; d_call: TRBD2; cdr3_nt: TGTGCCAGCAGCCGCACCCAGACCTGGACTAGCGGGGGAGACGGGCAGTACTTC; cdr3_aa: CASSRTQTWTSGGDGQYF
v_call: TRBV7-2; clone_size: NA; j_call: TRBJ2-3; d_call: TRBD2; cdr3_nt: TGTGCCAGCAGCTTAACCCCCCTAGCGGGCGCAGATACGCAGTATTTT; cdr3_aa: CASSLTPLAGADTQYF
v_call: TRBV20-1; clone_size: NA; j_call: TRBJ2-5; d_call: NA; cdr3_nt: TGCAGTGCTAGGGCAGGGGCGCTCCAAGAGACCCAGTACTTC; cdr3_aa: CSARAGALQETQYF
v_call: TRBV11-2; clone_size: NA; j_call: TRBJ1-2; d_call: NA; cdr3_nt: TGTGCCAGCACCTCTGGGATGTCCTATGGCTACACCTTC; cdr3_aa: CASTSGMSYGYTF
v_call: TRBV24-1; clone_size: NA; j_call: TRBJ2-2; d_call: NA; cdr3_nt: TGTGCCACCAGTGATTTTGGCGCGGTCCTGTTTTTT; cdr3_aa: CATSDFGAVLFF
v_call: TRBV10-3; clone_size: few; j_call: TRBJ2-3; d_call: TRBD2; cdr3_nt: TGTGCCATCAGTGGAATAGCGGGGGCCTTAGATACGCAGTATTTT; cdr3_aa: CAISGIAGALDTQYF
v_call: TRBV12-3/TRBV12-4; clone_size: few; j_call: TRBJ2-3; d_call: TRBD2; cdr3_nt: TGTGCCAGCAGTTTATACGGGGGGTTTTTCTCAGATACGCAGTATTTT; cdr3_aa: CASSLYGGFFSDTQYF
v_call: TRBV18; clone_size: few; j_call: TRBJ1-1; d_call: TRBD1; cdr3_nt: TGTGCCAGCTCACCCGGGACAGGGTGGATGAACACTGAAGCTTTCTTT; cdr3_aa: CASSPGTGWMNTEAFF